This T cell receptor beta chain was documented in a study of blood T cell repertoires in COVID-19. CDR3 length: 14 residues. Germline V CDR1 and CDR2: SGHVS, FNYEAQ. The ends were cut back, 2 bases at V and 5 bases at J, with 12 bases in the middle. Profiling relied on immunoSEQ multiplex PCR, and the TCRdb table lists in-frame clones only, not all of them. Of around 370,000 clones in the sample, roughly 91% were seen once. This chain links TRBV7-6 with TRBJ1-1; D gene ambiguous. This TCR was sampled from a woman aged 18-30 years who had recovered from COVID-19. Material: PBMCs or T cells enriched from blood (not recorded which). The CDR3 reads CASSLSEGVTEAFF. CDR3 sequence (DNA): TGTGCCAGCAGCTTATCGGAGGGAGTGACTGAAGCTTTCTTT.